This is a list of T cell receptor beta chains from one sample in a study of identical twins. Each CDR3 protein gets one entry after TCRdb re-called the 5' RACE reads with MiXCR. This table holds about 240,000 distinct CDR3 sequences, under 12% found once. Sequenced material: memory T cells sorted from blood. These TCRs come from a man aged 45-65 years in good health. Both conserved end residues are part of each CDR3.

TRBV13 | CASSLVYNEQFF
TRBV4-3 | CASSQDGRNYGYTF
TRBV5-1 | CASSLAPGANTGELFF
TRBV5-1 | CASSPGQGGEQYF
TRBV20-1 | CSARDLQKSTDTQYF
TRBV12-3/TRBV12-4 | CASSLTSGYEQYF
TRBV15 | CATSRASGGLNQPQHF
TRBV4-2 | CASSQDVSGRGTQYF
TRBV28 | CASSLGRGGGNIQYF
TRBV6-1 | CASSQRLDGEETQYF
TRBV4-3 | CASSRYGTGVGNEQFF
TRBV20-1 | CSATTGVGSYNEQFF
TRBV4-3 | CASSLAGQTYNEQFF
TRBV5-1 | CASSYTGTGSQETQYF
TRBV2 | CASSEGTSSRSEQFF
TRBV20-1 | CSARDGDRNTGELFF
TRBV12-3/TRBV12-4 | CASSIIGKGARNIQYF
TRBV9 | CASSVGGGQETQYF
TRBV27 | CASRMDSRATYEQYF
TRBV29-1 | CSVLEKIDTQYF
TRBV12-3/TRBV12-4 | CASSLGRPLETQYF
TRBV4-3 | CASSRMYFSGRADNEQFF
TRBV14 | CASSQARRNSPLHF
TRBV20-1 | CSAREGLAGVFEQFF
TRBV27 | CASSIQVGTEAFF
TRBV20-1 | CSADSGQGNYGYTF
TRBV6-2/TRBV6-3 | CASSFYRENQPQHF
TRBV28 | CASSLRGQGDEQYF
TRBV12-5 | CASGLVRTHEQYF
TRBV11-2 | CASSSRLAGGSSSTDTQYF
TRBV28 | CASSFSILTASYEQYF
TRBV6-1 | CASRPNAGVVYETQYF
TRBV11-2 | CASSSLGGNTIYF
TRBV10-3 | CAIAPGTNTEAFF
TRBV6-1 | CASSKTGWETQYF
TRBV7-2 | CASSFKIQGHQPQHF
TRBV6-2/TRBV6-3 | CASRRTVPEKLFF
TRBV5-6 | CASSYRGFAGYTF
TRBV10-3 | CAISEKEPGQGKTGELFF